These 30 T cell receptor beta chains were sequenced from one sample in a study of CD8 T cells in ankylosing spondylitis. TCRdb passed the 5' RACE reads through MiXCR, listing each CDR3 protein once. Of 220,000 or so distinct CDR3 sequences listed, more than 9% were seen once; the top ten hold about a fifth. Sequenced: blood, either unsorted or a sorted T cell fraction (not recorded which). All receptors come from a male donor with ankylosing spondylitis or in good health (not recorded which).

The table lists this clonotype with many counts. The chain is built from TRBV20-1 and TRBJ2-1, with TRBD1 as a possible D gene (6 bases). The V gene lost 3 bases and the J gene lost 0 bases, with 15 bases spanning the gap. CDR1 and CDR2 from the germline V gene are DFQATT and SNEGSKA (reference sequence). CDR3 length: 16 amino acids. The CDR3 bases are TGCAGTGCTAGGCCCACAGGGTTCAGCTCCTACAATGAGCAGTTCTTC. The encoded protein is CSARPTGFSSYNEQFF.

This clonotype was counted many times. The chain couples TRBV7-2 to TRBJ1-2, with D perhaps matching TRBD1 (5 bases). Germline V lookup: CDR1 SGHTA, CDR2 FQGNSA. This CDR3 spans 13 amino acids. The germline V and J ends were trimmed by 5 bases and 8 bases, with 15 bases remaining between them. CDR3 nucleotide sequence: TGTGCCAGCAGCCCTGGAGGGGCGAACGGCTACACCTTC. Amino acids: CASSPGGANGYTF.

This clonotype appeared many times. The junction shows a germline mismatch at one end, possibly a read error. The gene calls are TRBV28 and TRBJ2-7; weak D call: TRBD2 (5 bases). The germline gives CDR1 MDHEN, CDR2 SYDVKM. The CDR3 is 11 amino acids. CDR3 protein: CASATTRRHIF. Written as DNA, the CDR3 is TGTGCCAGCGCGACTACCCGGCGGCATATTTTC.

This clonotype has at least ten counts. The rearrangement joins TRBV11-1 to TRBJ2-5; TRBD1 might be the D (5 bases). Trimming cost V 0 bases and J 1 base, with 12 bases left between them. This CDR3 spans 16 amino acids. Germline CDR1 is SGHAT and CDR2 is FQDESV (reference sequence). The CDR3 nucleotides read TGTGCCAGCAGCTTAGCGGAATATGACAGCCAAGAGACCCAGTACTTC. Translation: CASSLAEYDSQETQYF.

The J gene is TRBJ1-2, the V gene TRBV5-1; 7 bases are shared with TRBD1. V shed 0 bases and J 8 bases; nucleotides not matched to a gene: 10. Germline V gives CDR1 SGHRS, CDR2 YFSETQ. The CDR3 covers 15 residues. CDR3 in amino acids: CASSLVLQGISGYTF. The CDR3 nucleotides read TGCGCCAGCAGCTTGGTACTACAGGGGATTTCGGGCTACACCTTC.

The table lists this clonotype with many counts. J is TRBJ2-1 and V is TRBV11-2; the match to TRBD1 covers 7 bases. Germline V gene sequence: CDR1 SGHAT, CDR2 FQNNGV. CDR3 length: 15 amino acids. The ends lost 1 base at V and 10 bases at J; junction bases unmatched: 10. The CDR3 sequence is CASSLVEQGKNEQFF. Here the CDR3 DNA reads TGTGCCAGCAGCTTAGTCGAACAGGGGAAAAACGAGCAGTTCTTC.

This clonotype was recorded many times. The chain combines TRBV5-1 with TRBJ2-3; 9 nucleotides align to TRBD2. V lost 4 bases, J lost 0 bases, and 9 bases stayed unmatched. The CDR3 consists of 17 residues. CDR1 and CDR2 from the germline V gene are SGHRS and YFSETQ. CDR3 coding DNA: TGCGCCAGCAGCCAGGGTCTAGCGGGGATTAGCACAGATACGCAGTATTTT. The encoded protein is CASSQGLAGISTDTQYF. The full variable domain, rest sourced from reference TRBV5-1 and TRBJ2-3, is KAGVTQTPRYLIKTRGQQVTLSCSPISGHRSVSWYQQTPGQGLQFLFEYFSETQRNKGNFPGRFSGRQFSNSRSEMNVSTLELGDSALYLCASSQGLAGISTDTQYFGPGTRLTVL.

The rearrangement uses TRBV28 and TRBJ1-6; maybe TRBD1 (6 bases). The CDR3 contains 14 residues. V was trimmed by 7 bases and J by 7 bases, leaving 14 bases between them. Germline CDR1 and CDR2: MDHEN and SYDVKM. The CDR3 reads CASNPTGRNSPLHF. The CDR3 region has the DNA TGTGCCAGCAATCCCACAGGGCGGAATTCACCCCTCCACTTT.

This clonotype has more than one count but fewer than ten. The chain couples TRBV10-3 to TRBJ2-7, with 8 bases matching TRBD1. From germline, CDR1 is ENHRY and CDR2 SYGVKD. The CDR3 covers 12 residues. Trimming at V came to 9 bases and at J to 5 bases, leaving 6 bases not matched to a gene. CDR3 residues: CAIRTGIDEQYF. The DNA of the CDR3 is TGTGCCATTCGGACAGGGATAGACGAGCAGTACTTC.

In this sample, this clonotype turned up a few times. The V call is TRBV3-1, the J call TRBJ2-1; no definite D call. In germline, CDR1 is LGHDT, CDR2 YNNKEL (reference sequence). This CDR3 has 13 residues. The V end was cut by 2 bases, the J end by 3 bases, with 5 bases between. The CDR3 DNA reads TGTGCCAGCAGCCAATCCTTCTACAATGAGCAGTTCTTC. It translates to CASSQSFYNEQFF.

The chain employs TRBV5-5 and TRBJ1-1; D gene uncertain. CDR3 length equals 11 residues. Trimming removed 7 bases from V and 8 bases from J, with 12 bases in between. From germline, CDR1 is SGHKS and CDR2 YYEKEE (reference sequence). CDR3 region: CASRSYDEAFF. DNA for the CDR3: TGTGCCAGCCGATCTTATGACGAAGCTTTCTTT.

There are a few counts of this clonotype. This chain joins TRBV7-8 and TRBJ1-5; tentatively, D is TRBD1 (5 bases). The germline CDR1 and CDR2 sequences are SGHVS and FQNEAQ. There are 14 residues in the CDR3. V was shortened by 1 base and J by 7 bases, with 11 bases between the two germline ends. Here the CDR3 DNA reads TGTGCCAGCAGCTTAGGGGGGACCGCGCAGCCCCAGCATTTT. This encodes CASSLGGTAQPQHF. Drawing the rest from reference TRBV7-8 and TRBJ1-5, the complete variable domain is GAGVSQSPRYKVAKRGQDVALRCDPISGHVSLFWYQQALGQGPEFLTYFQNEAQLDKSGLPSDRFFAERPEGSVSTLKIQRTQQEDSAVYLCASSLGGTAQPQHFGDGTRLSIL.

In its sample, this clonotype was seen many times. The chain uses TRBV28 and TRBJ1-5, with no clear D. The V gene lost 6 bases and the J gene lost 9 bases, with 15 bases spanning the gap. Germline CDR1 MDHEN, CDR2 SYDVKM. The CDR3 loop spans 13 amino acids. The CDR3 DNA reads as TGTGCCAGCAGATTAACAGCAGTTAGGCCCCAGCATTTT. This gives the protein CASRLTAVRPQHF.

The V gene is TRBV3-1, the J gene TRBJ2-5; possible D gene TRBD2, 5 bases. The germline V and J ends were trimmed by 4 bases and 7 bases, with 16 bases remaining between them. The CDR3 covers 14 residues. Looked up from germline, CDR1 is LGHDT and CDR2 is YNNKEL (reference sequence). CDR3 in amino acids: CASSPLRGEGTQYF. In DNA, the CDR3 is TGTGCCAGCAGCCCCCTCCGGGGTGAGGGGACCCAGTACTTC.

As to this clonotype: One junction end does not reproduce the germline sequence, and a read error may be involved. The CDR3 loop is CASRLAGGGADTQYF. CDR3 nucleotides: TGTGCCAGCAGATTAGCGGGGGGAGGCGCAGATACGCAGTATTTT. The chain employs TRBV12-3 or TRBV12-4 and TRBJ2-3; TRBD2 aligns across 10 bases. CDR3 length: 15 amino acids.

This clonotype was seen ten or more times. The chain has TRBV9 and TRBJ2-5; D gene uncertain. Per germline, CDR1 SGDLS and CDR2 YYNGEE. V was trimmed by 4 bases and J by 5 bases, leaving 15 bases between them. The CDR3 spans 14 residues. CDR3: CASSSTGFLETQYF. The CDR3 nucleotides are TGTGCCAGCAGCTCAACCGGATTCCTCGAGACCCAGTACTTC.

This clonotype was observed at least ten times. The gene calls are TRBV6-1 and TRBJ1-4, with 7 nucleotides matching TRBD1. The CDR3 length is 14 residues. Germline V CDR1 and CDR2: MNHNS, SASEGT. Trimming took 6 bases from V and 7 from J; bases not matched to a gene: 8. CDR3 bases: TGTGCCAGCAGACGACAGGGAGAAAGTGAAAAACTGTTTTTT. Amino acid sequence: CASRRQGESEKLFF.

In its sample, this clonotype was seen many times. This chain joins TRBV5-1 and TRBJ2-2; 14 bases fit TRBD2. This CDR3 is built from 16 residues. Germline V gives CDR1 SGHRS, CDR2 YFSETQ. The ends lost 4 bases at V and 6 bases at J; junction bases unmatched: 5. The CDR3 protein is CASSMTSGGAAGELFF. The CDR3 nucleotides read TGCGCCAGCAGCATGACTAGCGGGGGGGCCGCCGGGGAGCTGTTTTTT.

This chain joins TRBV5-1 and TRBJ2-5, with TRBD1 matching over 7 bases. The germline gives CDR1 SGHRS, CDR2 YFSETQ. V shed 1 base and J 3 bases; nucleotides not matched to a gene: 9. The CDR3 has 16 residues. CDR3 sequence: CASSLMLQGKEETQYF. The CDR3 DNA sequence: TGCGCCAGCAGCTTGATGCTACAGGGGAAAGAAGAGACCCAGTACTTC.

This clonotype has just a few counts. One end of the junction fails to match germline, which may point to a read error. In nucleotides, the CDR3 is TGTGCTAGCAGTACAACCCAAGCCTCAAATGAGCAGTTCTTC. Amino acid sequence: CASSTTQASNEQFF. V is TRBV7-7 and J is TRBJ2-1; D is uncertain. This CDR3 region has 14 residues. The germline CDR1 and CDR2 sequences are SSHAT and FNYEAQ (reference sequence). The full variable domain, completed using reference TRBV7-7 and TRBJ2-1, is GAGVSQSPRYKVTKRGQDVTLRCDPISSHATLYWYQQALGQGPEFLTYFNYEAQPDKSGLPSDRFSAERPEGSISTLTIQRTEQRDSAMYRCASSTTQASNEQFFGPGTRLTVL.

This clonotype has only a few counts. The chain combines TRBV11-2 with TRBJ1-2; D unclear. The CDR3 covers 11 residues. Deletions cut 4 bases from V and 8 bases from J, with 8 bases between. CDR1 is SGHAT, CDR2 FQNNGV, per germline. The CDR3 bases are TGTGCCAGCAGCTCCCCCGGAGGCTACACCTTC. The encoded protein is CASSSPGGYTF.

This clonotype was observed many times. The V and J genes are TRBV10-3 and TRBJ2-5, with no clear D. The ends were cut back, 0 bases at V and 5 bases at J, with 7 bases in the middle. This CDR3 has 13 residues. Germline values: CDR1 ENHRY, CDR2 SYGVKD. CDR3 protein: CAISESSQETQYF. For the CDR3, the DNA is TGTGCCATCAGTGAGTCGAGCCAGGAGACCCAGTACTTC.

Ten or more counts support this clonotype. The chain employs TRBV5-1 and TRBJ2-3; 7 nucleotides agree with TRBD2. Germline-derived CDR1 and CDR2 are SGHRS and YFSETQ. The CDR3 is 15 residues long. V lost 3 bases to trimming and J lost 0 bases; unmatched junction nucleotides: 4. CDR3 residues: CASSSGGTSTDTQYF. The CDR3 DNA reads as TGCGCCAGCAGCTCCGGGGGGACTAGCACAGATACGCAGTATTTT.

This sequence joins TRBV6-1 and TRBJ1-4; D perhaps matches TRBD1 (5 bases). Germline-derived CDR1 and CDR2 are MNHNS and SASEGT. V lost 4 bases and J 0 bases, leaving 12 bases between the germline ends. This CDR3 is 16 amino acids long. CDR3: CASSGPRGATNEKLFF. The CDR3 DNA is TGTGCCAGCAGTGGGCCAAGGGGTGCAACTAATGAAAAACTGTTTTTT.

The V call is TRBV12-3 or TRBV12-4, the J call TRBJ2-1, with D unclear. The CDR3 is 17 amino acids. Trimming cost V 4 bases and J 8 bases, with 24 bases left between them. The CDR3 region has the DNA TGTGCCAGCAGTTCGATCTTATCCGAGACCTTTCCCCATGAGCAGTTCTTC. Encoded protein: CASSSILSETFPHEQFF.

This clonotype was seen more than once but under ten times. Here the CDR3 reads CASRSGTGRDTQYF. The CDR3 DNA reads as TGTGCCAGCAGATCCGGGACGGGACGAGATACGCAGTATTTT. This chain connects TRBV3-1 to TRBJ2-3; either TRBD1 or TRBD2 may fit D (5 bases each). V was cut by 6 bases and J by 5 bases, with 15 bases left in between. Germline lookup yields CDR1 LGHDT and CDR2 YNNKEL (reference sequence). The CDR3 length is 14 residues.

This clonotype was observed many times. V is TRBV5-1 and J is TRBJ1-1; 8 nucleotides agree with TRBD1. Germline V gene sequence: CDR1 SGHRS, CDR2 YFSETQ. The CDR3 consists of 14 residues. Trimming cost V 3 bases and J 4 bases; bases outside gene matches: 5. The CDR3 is CASSSNTGGTEAFF. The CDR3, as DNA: TGCGCCAGCAGCTCCAATACAGGGGGCACTGAAGCTTTCTTT.

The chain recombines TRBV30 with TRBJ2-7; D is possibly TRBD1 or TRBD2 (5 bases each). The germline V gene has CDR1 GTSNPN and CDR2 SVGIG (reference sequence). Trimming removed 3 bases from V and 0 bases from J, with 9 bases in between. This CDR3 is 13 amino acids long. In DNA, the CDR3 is TGTGCCTGGAGGGGACCGATCTCCTACGAGCAGTACTTC. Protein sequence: CAWRGPISYEQYF.

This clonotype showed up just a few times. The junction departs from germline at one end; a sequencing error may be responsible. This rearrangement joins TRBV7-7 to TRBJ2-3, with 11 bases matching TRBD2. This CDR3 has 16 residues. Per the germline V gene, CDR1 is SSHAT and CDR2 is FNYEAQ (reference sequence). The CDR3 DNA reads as TGTGCTAGCAGCTTATCTAGCGGGGGGCCCACAGATACGCAGTATTTT. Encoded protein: CASSLSSGGPTDTQYF.

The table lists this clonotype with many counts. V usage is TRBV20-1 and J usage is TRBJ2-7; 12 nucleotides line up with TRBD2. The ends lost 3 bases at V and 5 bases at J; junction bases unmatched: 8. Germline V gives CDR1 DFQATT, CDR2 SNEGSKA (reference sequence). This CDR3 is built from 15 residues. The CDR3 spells CSASPSGGGWDEQYF. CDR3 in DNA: TGCAGTGCTAGCCCTAGCGGGGGGGGTTGGGACGAGCAGTACTTC.